One sample yielded the 2 T cell receptor beta chains listed below, sequenced in a study of tumor-infiltrating lymphocytes in primary liver carcinoma. With a constant-region primer, TCR beta cDNA was made from 450 to 550 ng of total RNA. Libraries for TCR beta were built through three nested multiplex PCR rounds, which together made up a slightly modified ARM-PCR procedure. It was with TRBV1-TRBV30 forward primers and a C-beta reverse primer that the first two PCR rounds were run, at around 10 cycles each. TCRdb used MiXCR to reprocess the multiplex PCR reads, holding one entry per CDR3 protein. Of 50,000 to 65,000 distinct CDR3 sequences listed, about three quarters are singletons. Co-extraction of RNA and DNA was performed on about 18-33 mg of unsorted bulk tissue. Input material: liver tumor tissue from sampling region 4. Subset meaning: tumor region T4, right-lateral pole. The receptors were sampled from a man aged 35 to 55 with primary liver carcinoma and hepatitis B virus infection.

About this clonotype itself: A junction end diverges from the germline sequence, so it may reflect a read error. The chain has TRBV4-2 and TRBJ2-3; 10 bases line up with TRBD2. In germline, CDR1 is LGHNA, CDR2 YNFKEQ. This CDR3 comprises 18 residues. DNA of the CDR3: TGTGCCAACAGCCCAGAGGCGCTTCTAGCGGGAGCGACAGATACACAGTATTTT. Residues: CANSPEALLAGATDTQYF.

As for this clonotype: The junction departs from germline at one end; a sequencing error may be responsible. The chain recombines TRBV6-6 with TRBJ1-1, with 10 bases fitting TRBD1. Germline values: CDR1 MNHNY, CDR2 SVGAGI (reference sequence). The CDR3 consists of 14 residues. CDR3 DNA: TGTGCCAGCAGTGGGACAGGGGTAAAGACTGAAGCCTTCTTT. It encodes CASSGTGVKTEAFF.